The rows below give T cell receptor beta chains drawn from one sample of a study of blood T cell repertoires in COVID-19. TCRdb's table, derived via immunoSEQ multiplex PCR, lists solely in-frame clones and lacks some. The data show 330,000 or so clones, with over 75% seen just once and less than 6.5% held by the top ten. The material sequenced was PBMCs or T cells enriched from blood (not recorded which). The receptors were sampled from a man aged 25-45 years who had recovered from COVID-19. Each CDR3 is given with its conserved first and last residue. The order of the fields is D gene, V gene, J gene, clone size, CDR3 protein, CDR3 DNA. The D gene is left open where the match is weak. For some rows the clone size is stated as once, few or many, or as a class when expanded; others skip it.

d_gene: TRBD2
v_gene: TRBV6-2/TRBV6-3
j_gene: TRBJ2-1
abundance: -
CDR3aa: CASSFTGLAGNEQFF
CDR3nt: TGTGCCAGCAGTTTCACGGGACTAGCGGGGAATGAGCAGTTCTTC

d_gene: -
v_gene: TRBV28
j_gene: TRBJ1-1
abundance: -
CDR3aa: CASSLPPNEAFF
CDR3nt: TGTGCCAGCAGTTTACCTCCTAATGAAGCTTTCTTT

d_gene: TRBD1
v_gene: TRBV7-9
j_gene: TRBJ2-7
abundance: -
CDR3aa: CASSSGQAIYEQYF
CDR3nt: TGTGCCAGCAGCTCGGGACAGGCTATCTACGAGCAGTACTTC

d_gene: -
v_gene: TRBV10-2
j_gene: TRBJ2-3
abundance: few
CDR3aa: CASSESEVRLDTQYF
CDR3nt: TGCGCCAGCAGTGAGTCAGAGGTTAGGTTGGATACGCAGTATTTT

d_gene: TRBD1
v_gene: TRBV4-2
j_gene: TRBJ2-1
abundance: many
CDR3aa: CASSQAGTGGAYNEQFF
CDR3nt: TGTGCCAGCAGCCAAGCCGGGACAGGGGGGGCCTACAATGAGCAGTTCTTC

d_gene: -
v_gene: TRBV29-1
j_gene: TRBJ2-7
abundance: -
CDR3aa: CSVEDGPGTEDPYEQYF
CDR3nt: TGCAGCGTTGAAGATGGCCCGGGAACGGAGGATCCCTACGAGCAGTACTTC

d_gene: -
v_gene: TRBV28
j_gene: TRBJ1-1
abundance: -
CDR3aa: CASSRREIHTEAFF
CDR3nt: TGTGCCAGCAGCCGCAGGGAAATCCACACTGAAGCTTTCTTT

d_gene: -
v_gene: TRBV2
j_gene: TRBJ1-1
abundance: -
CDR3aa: CASREHGEAFF
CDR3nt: TGTGCCAGCAGGGAGCACGGGGAAGCTTTCTTT

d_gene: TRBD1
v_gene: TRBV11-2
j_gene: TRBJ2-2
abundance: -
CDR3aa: CASSFTGGIGELFF
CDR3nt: TGTGCCAGCAGCTTTACAGGGGGCATCGGGGAGCTGTTTTTT

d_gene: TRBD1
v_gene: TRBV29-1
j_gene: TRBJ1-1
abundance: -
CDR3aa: CSVQGATEAFF
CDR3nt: TGCAGCGTACAGGGGGCCACTGAAGCTTTCTTT

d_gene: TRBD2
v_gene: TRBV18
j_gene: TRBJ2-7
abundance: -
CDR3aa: CASSPPHSGGLSEQYF
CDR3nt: TGTGCCAGCTCACCACCCCATAGCGGGGGGCTCAGTGAGCAGTACTTC

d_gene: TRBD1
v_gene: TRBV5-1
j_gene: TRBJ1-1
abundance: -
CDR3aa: CASSTRQGTRSEAFF
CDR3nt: TGCGCCAGCAGCACGAGACAGGGGACGCGGTCTGAAGCTTTCTTT

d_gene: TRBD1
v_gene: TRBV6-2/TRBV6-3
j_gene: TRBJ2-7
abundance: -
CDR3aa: CASSWTGVYEQYF
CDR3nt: TGTGCCAGCAGTTGGACAGGGGTCTACGAGCAGTACTTC

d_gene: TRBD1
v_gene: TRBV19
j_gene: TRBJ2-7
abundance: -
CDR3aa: CASSTGTGVSEQYF
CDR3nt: TGTGCCAGTAGTACTGGGACAGGGGTGTCCGAGCAGTACTTC

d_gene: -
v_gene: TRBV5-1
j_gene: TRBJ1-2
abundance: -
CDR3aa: CASSLDRAGYGYTF
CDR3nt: TGCGCCAGCAGCTTGGACAGGGCTGGCTATGGCTACACCTTC

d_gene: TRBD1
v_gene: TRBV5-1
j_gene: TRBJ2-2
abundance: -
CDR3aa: CASSMDRVTGELFF
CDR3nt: TGCGCCAGCAGCATGGACAGGGTTACCGGGGAGCTGTTTTTT

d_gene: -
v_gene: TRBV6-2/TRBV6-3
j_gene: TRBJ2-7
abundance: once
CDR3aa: CASSYPKSEQYF
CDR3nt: TGTGCCAGCAGTTACCCTAAGTCAGAGCAGTACTTC

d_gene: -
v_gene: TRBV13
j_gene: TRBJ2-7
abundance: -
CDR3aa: CASSLEGGYEQYF
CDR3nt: TGTGCCAGCAGCTTAGAAGGGGGCTACGAGCAGTACTTC

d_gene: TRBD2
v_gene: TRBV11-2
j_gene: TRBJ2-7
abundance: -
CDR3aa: CASSLDPGTSGAEQYF
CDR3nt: TGTGCCAGCAGCTTAGATCCCGGGACTAGCGGGGCCGAGCAGTACTTC

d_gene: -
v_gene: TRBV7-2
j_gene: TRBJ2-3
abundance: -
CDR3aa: CASSLLPGFGTDTQYF
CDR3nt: TGTGCCAGCAGCTTATTGCCAGGGTTTGGCACAGATACGCAGTATTTT

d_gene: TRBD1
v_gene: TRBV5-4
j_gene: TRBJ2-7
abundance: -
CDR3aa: CASSVTGGSGEQYF
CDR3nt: TGTGCCAGCAGTGTGACAGGGGGGAGTGGCGAGCAGTACTTC

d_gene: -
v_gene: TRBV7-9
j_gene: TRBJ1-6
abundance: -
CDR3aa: CATERDFNSYNSPLHF
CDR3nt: TGTGCTACCGAAAGGGACTTTAACTCCTATAATTCACCCCTCCACTTT

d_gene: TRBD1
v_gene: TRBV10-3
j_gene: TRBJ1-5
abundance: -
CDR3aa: CAISEGDRGRNQPQHF
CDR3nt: TGTGCCATCAGTGAGGGGGACAGGGGGAGGAATCAGCCCCAGCATTTT

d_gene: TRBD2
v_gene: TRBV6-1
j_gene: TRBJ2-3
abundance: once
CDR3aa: CASSEVAGVSTDTQYF
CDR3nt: TGTGCCAGCAGTGAGGTAGCGGGGGTCAGCACAGATACGCAGTATTTT

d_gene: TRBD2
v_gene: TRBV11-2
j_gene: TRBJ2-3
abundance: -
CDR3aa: CASSTRLAGGPTDTQYF
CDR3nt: TGTGCCAGCAGCACTCGACTAGCGGGGGGGCCGACAGATACGCAGTATTTT

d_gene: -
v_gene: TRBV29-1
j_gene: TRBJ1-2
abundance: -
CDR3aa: CSVESRGVKGGYTF
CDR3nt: TGCAGCGTTGAATCCCGGGGGGTGAAGGGTGGCTACACCTTC

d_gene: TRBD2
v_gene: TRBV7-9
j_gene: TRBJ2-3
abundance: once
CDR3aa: CASSLASGGSGATDTQYF
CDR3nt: TGTGCCAGCAGCTTAGCGTCCGGGGGGAGCGGGGCCACAGATACGCAGTATTTT

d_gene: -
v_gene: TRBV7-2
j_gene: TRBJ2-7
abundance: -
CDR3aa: CASSDPGLDYEQYF
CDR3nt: TGTGCCAGCAGCGACCCCGGGTTGGACTACGAGCAGTACTTC

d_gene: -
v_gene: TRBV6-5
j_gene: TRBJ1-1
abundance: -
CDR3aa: CASSYGLVHTEAFF
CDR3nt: TGTGCCAGCAGTTACGGCTTGGTACACACTGAAGCTTTCTTT

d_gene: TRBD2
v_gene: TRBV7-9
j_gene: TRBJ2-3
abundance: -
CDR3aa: CASSGTRSSDTQYF
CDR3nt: TGTGCCAGCAGCGGGACTAGATCCTCCGATACGCAGTATTTT

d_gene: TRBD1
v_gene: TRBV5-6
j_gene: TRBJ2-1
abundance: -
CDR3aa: CASSQTGTAREQFF
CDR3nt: TGTGCCAGCAGCCAGACAGGGACAGCTCGTGAGCAGTTCTTC

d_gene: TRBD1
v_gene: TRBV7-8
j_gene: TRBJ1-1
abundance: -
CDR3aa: CASSPQGIFEAFF
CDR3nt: TGTGCCAGCAGCCCACAGGGGATCTTTGAAGCTTTCTTT

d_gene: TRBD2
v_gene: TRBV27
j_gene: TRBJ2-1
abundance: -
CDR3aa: CASSILAGAYNEQFF
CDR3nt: TGTGCCAGCAGTATACTAGCGGGGGCCTACAATGAGCAGTTCTTC

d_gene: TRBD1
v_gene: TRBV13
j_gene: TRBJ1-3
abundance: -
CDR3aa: CASSLGRGISGNTIYF
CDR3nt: TGTGCCAGCAGCTTAGGCAGGGGGATCTCTGGAAACACCATATATTTT

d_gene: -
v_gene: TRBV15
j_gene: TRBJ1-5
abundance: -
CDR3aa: CATSRSGGSRGQPQHF
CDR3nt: TGTGCCACCAGCAGGTCCGGTGGATCCCGCGGTCAGCCCCAGCATTTT

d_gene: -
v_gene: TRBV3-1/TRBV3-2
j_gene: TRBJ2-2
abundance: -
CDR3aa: CASSRENTGELFF
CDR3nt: TGTGCCAGCAGCCGCGAGAACACCGGGGAGCTGTTTTTT

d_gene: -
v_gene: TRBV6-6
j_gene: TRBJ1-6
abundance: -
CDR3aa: CASRAGDNSPLHF
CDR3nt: TGTGCCAGCAGAGCGGGGGATAATTCACCCCTCCACTTT

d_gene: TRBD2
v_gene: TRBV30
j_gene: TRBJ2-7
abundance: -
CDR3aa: CAWTSGYEQYF
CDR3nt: TGTGCCTGGACTAGCGGCTACGAGCAGTACTTC

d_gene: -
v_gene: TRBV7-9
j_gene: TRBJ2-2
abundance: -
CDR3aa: CASRTGSPNTGELFF
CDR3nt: TGTGCCAGCCGTACAGGCAGCCCAAACACCGGGGAGCTGTTTTTT

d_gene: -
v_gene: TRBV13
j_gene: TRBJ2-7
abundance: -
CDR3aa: CASSEGGGRTYEQYF
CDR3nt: TGTGCCAGCAGCGAAGGGGGGGGAAGAACCTACGAGCAGTACTTC

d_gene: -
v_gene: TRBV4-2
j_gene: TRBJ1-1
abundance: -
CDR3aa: CASSPAEGGYEAFF
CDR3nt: TGTGCCAGCAGCCCCGCGGAAGGAGGGTATGAAGCTTTCTTT

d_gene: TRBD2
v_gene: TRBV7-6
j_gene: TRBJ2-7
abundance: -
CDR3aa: CASSLAGLALSHEQYF
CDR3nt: TGTGCCAGCAGCTTAGCGGGACTAGCGCTCTCCCACGAGCAGTACTTC

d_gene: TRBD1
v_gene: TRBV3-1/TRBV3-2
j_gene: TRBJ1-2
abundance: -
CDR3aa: CASSQWDRGPVDGYTF
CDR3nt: TGTGCCAGCAGCCAATGGGACAGGGGCCCGGTAGATGGCTACACCTTC

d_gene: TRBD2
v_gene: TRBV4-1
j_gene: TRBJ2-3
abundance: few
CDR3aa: CASSHGTSGGADTQYF
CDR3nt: TGCGCCAGCAGCCATGGGACTAGCGGGGGGGCAGATACGCAGTATTTT

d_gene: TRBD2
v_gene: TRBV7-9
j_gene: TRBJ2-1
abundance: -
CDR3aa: CASSFRGTSDNEQFF
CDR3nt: TGTGCCAGCAGCTTCCGCGGGACTAGCGACAATGAGCAGTTCTTC

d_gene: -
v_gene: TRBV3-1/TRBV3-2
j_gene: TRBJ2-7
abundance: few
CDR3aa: CASSPQNRQVYEQYF
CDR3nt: TGTGCCAGCAGCCCGCAGAACCGCCAAGTCTACGAGCAGTACTTC

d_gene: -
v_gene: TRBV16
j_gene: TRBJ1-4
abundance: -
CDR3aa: CASSQVGANEKLFF
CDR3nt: TGTGCCAGCAGCCAGGTGGGAGCTAATGAAAAACTGTTTTTT

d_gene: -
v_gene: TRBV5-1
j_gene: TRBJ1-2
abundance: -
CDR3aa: CASSFEASIYGYTF
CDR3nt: TGCGCCAGCAGCTTCGAGGCCAGCATCTATGGCTACACCTTC

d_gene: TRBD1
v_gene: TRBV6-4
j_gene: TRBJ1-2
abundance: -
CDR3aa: CASSATDRVGGYTF
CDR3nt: TGTGCCAGCAGCGCCACCGACAGGGTGGGTGGCTACACCTTC

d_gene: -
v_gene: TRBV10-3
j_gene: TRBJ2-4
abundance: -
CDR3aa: CAISDTGGGENIQYF
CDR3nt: TGTGCCATCAGTGACACAGGGGGGGGAGAAAACATTCAGTACTTC

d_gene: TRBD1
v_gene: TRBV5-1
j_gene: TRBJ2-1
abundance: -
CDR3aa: CASSLGFAGGFYNEQFF
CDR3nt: TGCGCCAGCAGCTTGGGTTTCGCAGGGGGCTTCTACAATGAGCAGTTCTTC

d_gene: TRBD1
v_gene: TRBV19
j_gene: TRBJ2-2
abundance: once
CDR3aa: CASTRDRDTGELFF
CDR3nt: TGTGCCAGTACTAGGGACAGGGACACCGGGGAGCTGTTTTTT

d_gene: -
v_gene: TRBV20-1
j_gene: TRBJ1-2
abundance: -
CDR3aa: CSASRQINGYTF
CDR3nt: TGCAGTGCTAGTAGACAGATAAATGGCTACACCTTC

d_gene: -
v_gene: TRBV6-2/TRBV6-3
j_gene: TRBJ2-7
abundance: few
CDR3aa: CASSYSRGGPGTPYEQYF
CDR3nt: TGTGCCAGCAGTTACTCGCGGGGTGGCCCAGGGACCCCCTACGAGCAGTACTTC